This T cell receptor beta chain derives from a study of blood T cell repertoires in COVID-19. J was trimmed by 9 bases and V by 3 bases; bases with no gene match: 4. CDR3 length: 14 residues. Germline V gene lookup returns CDR1 PRHDT and CDR2 FYEKMQ (reference sequence). Living in 24 US areas, the participants were between 18 and 89 years of age. Sequencing was performed with immunoSEQ multiplex PCR; in TCRdb, only in-frame clones are kept and a portion is missing. The top ten clones hold around 7.9% of a sample with approximately 490,000 clones, roughly nine tenths of them seen once. Sequenced: PBMCs or T cells enriched from blood (not recorded which). The sequence was obtained from a woman aged 55-70 years who had recovered from COVID-19. The rearrangement links TRBV13 to TRBJ1-6, with 8 bases identical to TRBD1. The CDR3 spells CASSFNQGASPLHF. CDR3 coding DNA: TGTGCCAGCAGCTTTAATCAGGGGGCTTCACCCCTCCACTTT.